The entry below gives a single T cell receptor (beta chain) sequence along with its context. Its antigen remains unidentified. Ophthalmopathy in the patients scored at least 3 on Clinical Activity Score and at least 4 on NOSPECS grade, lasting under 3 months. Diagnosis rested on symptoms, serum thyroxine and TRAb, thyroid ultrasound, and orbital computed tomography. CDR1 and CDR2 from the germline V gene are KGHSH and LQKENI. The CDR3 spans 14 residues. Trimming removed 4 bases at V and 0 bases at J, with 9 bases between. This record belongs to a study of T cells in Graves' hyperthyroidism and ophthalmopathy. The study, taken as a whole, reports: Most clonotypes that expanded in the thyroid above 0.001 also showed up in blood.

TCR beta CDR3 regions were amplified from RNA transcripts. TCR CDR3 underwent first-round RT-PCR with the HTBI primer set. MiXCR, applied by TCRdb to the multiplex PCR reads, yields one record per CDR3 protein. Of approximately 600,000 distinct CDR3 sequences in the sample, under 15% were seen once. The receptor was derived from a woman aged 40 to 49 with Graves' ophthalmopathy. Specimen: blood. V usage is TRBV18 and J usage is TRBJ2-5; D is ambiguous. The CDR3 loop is CASSRSEYQETQYF. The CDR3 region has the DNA TGTGCCAGCTCACGAAGCGAGTACCAAGAGACCCAGTACTTC.